This note documents a single TCR beta chain sequence. The clone's antigen remains unknown. Base qualities are not at hand, and no much larger clone is one base apart. Stable Graves' hyperthyroidism was defined as the absence of progression to ophthalmopathy over 18 months of follow-up. Hyperthyroidism patients were newly diagnosed, had a disease duration of under 2 months, and were aged 18 to 65 years. Exclusion was applied to patients with uncontrolled infections, other autoimmune diseases, pregnancy or lactation. Diagnoses were established on the basis of clinical symptoms, serum thyroxine and TRAb, thyroid ultrasound, and orbital computed tomography. Ficoll-Paque density gradient centrifugation was used to isolate PBMCs from approximately 11 ml of fresh peripheral blood. Total RNA was extracted with Trizol reagent, and quality was checked on an Agilent 2100 Bioanalyzer. The entry originates in a study of T cells in Graves' hyperthyroidism and ophthalmopathy (dated by TCRdb to the late 2010s). Describing the broader study: Peripheral blood samples were taken at the time of initial diagnosis, prior to any treatment. Once sampling was done, hyperthyroidism patients were given methimazole at a starting dose of 30 mg daily, whereas ophthalmopathy patients were given high-dose intravenous methylprednisolone. Thyroid tissue and blood T-cell repertoires from several Graves' hyperthyroidism patients were also compared in the study. The 75 to 100 discovery patients were randomly split 7:3 into training and test sets. The paper describes TCR Vbeta CDR3 sequencing of 135 peripheral blood samples, made up of around 41 ophthalmopathy patients, 70 to 75 hyperthyroidism patients and 17 progressor patients. An independent validation cohort of 18 to 20 hyperthyroidism patients and 17 patients who later progressed to ophthalmopathy tested prospective prediction of ophthalmopathy. TCR V-J signatures able to tell the groups apart were searched for in a discovery cohort of 90 to 100 patients, of whom roughly 42 had Graves' ophthalmopathy and 57 had stable Graves' hyperthyroidism. Overall study results and their limits: A 13 V-J signature model separated ophthalmopathy from stable hyperthyroidism, with roughly 88% sensitivity and just under 84% specificity in cross-validation and 80%/75% in testing. In validation, progression to ophthalmopathy was predicted by the model with 70.59% sensitivity and 72.22% specificity, a median of about 6.4 months before onset. Sample size was not statistically predetermined, and investigators were not blinded to group allocation. Most expanded thyroid clonotypes (frequency above 0.001) were also found in blood, which suggests that blood repertoires may mirror thyroid immune responses.

The trim is 2 bases for V and 8 bases for J, with a gap of 9 bases between the germline ends. CDR1 and CDR2 were assigned from the germline V gene (reference sequence) as GTSNPN and SVGIG. The CDR3 sequence holds 12 residues, the cysteine and phenylalanine included. Of all the DNA, just the CDR3 is kept, 36 bases in frame from base 1. The TCR beta CDR3 regions were amplified from the RNA transcripts. A first-round RT-PCR of the TCR CDR3 used the HTBI primer set with the Qiagen OneStep RT-PCR kit. Libraries were constructed in a second round of multiplex PCR, after which size selection and purification were performed. The libraries were sequenced on an Illumina HiSeq2000 using paired-end 100 bp reads. Per the authors' processing: SOAPnuke was used to process the raw data, with reads discarded if the reads contained adapters or uncalled bases, had a mean Phred below 15, or lacked an exact constant-primer or identifier match. High-quality paired reads were merged with COPE v1.2.5, and unique nucleotide sequences were defined as clonotypes. MiTCR v1.1 was used to align clonotypes to the IMGT TRBV, TRBD and TRBJ reference segments. Analysis was restricted to V-J combinations with a frequency above 0.0001, which covered roughly 99% of repertoires. A TCS score was defined as the ratio between F50 (clonal expansion) and ExV (chaos), using BLOSUM62-based TCRdist between CDR3 peptides within each V-J. Welch's t-statistics and random forest reduced around 520 V-J features to fewer than 15, which were used in a naive Bayes classifier (R e1071). TCRdb trimmed public reads at Q25 via fastp, called clones via MiXCR and kept in-frame beta chains. Rows matching on CDR3 protein sequence are summarized as one entry with the most common DNA and genes. The V and J calls were determined by TCRdb, not by the authors. The sample table records approximately 630,000 distinct CDR3 sequences; 15% to 20% of these occur just once. The ten largest clonotypes hold less than 4.5% of the sample.

The receptor comes from a woman aged 25 to 39 with Graves' hyperthyroidism. The source material was blood. The sequence joins TRBV30 to TRBJ1-4, with no confident D gene call. CDR3 sequence: CAWSIREEKLFF. Read as DNA, the sequence is TGTGCCTGGAGTATAAGAGAAGAAAAACTGTTTTTT.